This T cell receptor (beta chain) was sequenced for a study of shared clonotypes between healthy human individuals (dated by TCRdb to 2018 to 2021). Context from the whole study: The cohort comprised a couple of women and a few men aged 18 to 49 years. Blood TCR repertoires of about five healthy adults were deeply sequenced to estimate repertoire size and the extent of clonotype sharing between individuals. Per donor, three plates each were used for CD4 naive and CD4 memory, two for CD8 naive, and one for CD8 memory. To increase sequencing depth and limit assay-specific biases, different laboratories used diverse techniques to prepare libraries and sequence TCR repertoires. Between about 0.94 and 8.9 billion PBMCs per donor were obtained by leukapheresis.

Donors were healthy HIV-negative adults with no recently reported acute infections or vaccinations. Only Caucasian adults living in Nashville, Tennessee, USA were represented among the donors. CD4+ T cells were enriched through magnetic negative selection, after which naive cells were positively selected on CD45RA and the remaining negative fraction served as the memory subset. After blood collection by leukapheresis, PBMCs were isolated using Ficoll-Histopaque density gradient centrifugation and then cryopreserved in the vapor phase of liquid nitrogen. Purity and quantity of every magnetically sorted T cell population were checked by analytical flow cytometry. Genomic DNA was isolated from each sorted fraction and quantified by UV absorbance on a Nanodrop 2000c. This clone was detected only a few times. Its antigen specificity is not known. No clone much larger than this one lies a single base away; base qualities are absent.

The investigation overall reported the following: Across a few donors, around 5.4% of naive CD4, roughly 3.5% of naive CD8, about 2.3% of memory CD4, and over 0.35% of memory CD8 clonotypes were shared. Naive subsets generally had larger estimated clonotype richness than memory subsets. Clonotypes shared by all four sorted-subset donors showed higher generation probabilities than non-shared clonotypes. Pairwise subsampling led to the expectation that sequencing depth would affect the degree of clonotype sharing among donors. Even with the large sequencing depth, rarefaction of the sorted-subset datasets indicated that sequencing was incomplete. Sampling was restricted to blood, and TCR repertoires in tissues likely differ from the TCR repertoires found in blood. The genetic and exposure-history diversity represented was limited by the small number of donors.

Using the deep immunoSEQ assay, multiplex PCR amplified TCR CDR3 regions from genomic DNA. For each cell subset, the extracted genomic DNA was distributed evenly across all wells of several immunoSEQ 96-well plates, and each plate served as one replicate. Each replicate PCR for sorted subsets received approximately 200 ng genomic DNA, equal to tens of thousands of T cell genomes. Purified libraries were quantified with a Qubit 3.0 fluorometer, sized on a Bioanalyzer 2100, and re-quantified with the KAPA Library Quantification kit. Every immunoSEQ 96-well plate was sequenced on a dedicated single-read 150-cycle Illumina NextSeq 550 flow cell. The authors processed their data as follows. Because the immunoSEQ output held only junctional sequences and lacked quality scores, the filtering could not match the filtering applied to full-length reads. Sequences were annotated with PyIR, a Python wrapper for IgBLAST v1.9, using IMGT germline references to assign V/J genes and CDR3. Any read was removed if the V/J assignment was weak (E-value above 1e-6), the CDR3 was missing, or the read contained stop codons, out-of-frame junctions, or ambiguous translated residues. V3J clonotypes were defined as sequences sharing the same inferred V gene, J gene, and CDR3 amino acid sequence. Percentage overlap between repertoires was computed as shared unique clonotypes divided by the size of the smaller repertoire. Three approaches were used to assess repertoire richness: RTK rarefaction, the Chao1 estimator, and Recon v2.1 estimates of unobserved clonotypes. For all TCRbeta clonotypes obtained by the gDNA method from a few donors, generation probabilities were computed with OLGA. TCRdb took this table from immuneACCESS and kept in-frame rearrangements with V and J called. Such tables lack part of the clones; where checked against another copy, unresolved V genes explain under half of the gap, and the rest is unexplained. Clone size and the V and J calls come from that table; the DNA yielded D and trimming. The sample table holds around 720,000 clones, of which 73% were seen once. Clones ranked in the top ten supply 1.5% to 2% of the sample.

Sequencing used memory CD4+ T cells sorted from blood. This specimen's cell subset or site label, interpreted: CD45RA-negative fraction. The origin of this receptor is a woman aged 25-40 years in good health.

The CDR3 sequence is CASSLQGRFTEAFF. The DNA reads as follows: TGTGCCAGCAGCTTGCAGGGCCGGTTCACTGAAGCTTTCTTT. This chain joins TRBV7-8 to TRBJ1-1; 5 matching bases give a weak D call of TRBD1. CDR1 and CDR2 are drawn from the germline V gene: SGHVS, FQNEAQ. Relative to germline, V is 3 bases shorter and J is 4 bases shorter, with 12 bases between their ends. CDR3 length: 14 amino acids, cysteine to phenylalanine. Left in the record is the CDR3 DNA by itself, 42 bases read in frame from the first base.